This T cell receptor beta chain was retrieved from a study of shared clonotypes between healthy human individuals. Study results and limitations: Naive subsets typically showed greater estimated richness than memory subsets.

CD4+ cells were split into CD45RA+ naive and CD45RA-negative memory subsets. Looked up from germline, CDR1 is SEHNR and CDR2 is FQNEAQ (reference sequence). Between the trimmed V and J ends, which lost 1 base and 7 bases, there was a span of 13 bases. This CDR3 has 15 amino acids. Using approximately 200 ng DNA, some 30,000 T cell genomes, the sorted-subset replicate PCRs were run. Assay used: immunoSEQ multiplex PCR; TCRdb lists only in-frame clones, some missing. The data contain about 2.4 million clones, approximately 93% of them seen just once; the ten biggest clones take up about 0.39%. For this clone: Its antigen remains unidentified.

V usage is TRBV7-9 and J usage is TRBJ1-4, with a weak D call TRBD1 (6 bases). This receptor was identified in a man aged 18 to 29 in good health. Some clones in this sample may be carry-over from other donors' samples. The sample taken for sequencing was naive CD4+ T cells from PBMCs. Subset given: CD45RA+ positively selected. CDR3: CASSLDQGRSEKLFF. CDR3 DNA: TGTGCCAGCAGCTTAGACCAGGGGCGGAGTGAAAAACTGTTTTTT. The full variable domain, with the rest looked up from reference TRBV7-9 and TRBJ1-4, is DTGVSQNPRHKITKRGQNVTFRCDPISEHNRLYWYRQTLGQGPEFLTYFQNEAQLEKSRLLSDRFSAERPKGSFSTLEIQRTEQGDSAMYLCASSLDQGRSEKLFFGSGTQLSVL.